Listed below are T cell receptor beta chains from one sample, sequenced in a study of T cells in Graves' hyperthyroidism and ophthalmopathy. TCRdb used MiXCR to reprocess the multiplex PCR reads, holding one entry per CDR3 protein. The data hold some 620,000 distinct CDR3 sequences, with roughly 16% observed a single time. The sample was blood. These receptors all stem from a young woman with Graves' hyperthyroidism. Both conserved end residues are part of each CDR3. A D gene is named only where the DNA matches it firmly. Rows may omit the clone size; those that give it use once, few, many or a size class.

cdr3_length j_call v_call d_call clone_size cdr3_nt cdr3_aa
15 TRBJ2-5 TRBV4-2 NA NA TGTGCCAGCAGCCAAATCTCCGGAGCTGGGGAGACCCAGTACTTC CASSQISGAGETQYF
14 TRBJ2-7 TRBV27 NA few TGTGCCAGCAGTTTATCAGCCATTCCGTACGGGCAGTACTTC CASSLSAIPYGQYF
14 TRBJ2-1 TRBV30 TRBD2 many TGTGCCTGGAGTGGGACTAGCGGGAGCAATGAGCAGTTCTTC CAWSGTSGSNEQFF
14 TRBJ1-5 TRBV19 NA many TGTGCCAGTAGTATATGGCAGACAAATCAGCCCCAGCATTTT CASSIWQTNQPQHF
14 TRBJ1-1 TRBV12-3/TRBV12-4 NA NA TGTGCCAGCAGTTTAGGGGGATGGGGCACTAAAGCTTTCTTT CASSLGGWGTKAFF
13 TRBJ2-2 TRBV19 NA NA TGTGCCAGTAGTCAGGCCTACACCGGGGAGCTGTTTTTT CASSQAYTGELFF
12 TRBJ2-7 TRBV30 NA many TGTGCCTGGAGTGGACAGTTTTACGAGCAGTACTTC CAWSGQFYEQYF
15 TRBJ1-1 TRBV9 NA NA TGTGCCAGCAGCGCCCCAGGGTATTCGGATGCTGAAGCTTTCTTT CASSAPGYSDAEAFF
16 TRBJ1-4 TRBV27 NA NA TGTGCCAGCAGTTTACTTAAGGACACCGGTAATGAAAAACTGTTTTTT CASSLLKDTGNEKLFF
18 TRBJ2-7 TRBV6-9 TRBD2 few TGTGCCAGCAGTTACACGGAATACGGACTAGCGGGAAGCTACGAGCAGTACTTC CASSYTEYGLAGSYEQYF
14 TRBJ1-2 TRBV19 NA few TGTGCCAGTAGTCTGGGCAGTTCTAACTATGGCTACACCTTC CASSLGSSNYGYTF
12 TRBJ2-2 TRBV29-1 NA many TGCAGCGTTGTATTGGGGACCGGGGAGCTGTTTTTT CSVVLGTGELFF
14 TRBJ1-4 TRBV28 TRBD1 many TGTGCCAGCAGTGGACAGGCCCTCAATGAAAAACTGTTTTTT CASSGQALNEKLFF
12 TRBJ2-1 TRBV6-1 NA many TGTGCCAGCAAGGGGATTTCTAATGAGCAGTTCTTC CASKGISNEQFF
12 TRBJ1-1 TRBV7-9 NA few TGTGCCAGCAGCTTGGGGGATCTTGAAGCTTTCTTT CASSLGDLEAFF
13 TRBJ1-5 TRBV20-1 NA few TGCAGTGCTAGGACATTTAGCAATCAGCCCCAGCATTTT CSARTFSNQPQHF
15 TRBJ1-5 TRBV2 NA few TGTGCCAGCAGTGTCGAGGCAGGGCCGCATCAGCCCCAGCATTTT CASSVEAGPHQPQHF
16 TRBJ1-6 TRBV6-1 NA many TGTGCCAGCAGCTGGGGGAGACAGACATTCAATTCACCCCTCCACTTT CASSWGRQTFNSPLHF
17 TRBJ2-3 TRBV28 NA many TGTGCCATCACCCTCATTCCGAGGGAGCCTCGCACAGATACGCAGTATTTT CAITLIPREPRTDTQYF
13 TRBJ1-5 TRBV20-1 NA many TGCAGTGCGGAGGCTGGCGGCAATCAGCCCCAGCATTTT CSAEAGGNQPQHF
14 TRBJ2-2 TRBV11-2 NA many TGTGCCAGCAGCTTAGCGCGGTCCACCGGGGAGCTGTTTTTT CASSLARSTGELFF
15 TRBJ2-7 TRBV7-8 TRBD2 many TGTGCCAGCAGCTTAGGACTAGCGGGAGTCTACGAGCAGTACTTC CASSLGLAGVYEQYF
15 TRBJ2-5 TRBV11-2 NA many TGTGCCAGCAGCTTAGTGCTTGACAGCAAAGAGACCCAGTACTTC CASSLVLDSKETQYF
16 TRBJ1-4 TRBV3-2 NA NA TGTGCCAGCAGCCAAGATCCTCGGCCGGTTAATGAAAAACTGTTTTTT CASSQDPRPVNEKLFF
16 TRBJ2-5 TRBV6-1 NA many TGTGCCAGCATCGAACGAGACATTAGGCTCCAAGAGACCCAGTACTTC CASIERDIRLQETQYF
15 TRBJ2-1 TRBV7-2 NA NA TGTGCCAGCAGCTACCGGGGACGGTCAAGTAGTGAGCAGTTCTTC CASSYRGRSSSEQFF
13 TRBJ1-1 TRBV19 TRBD1 NA TGTGCCAGTAGTATATGGACAGGGTCTGAAGCTTTCTTT CASSIWTGSEAFF
16 TRBJ2-2 TRBV3-1 NA many TGTGCCAGCAGCCAAAACCTAGCAGGGGCAGGCGGGGAGCTGTTTTTT CASSQNLAGAGGELFF
14 TRBJ2-2 TRBV28 NA many TGTGCCAGCAGTTTTAGGGTTAACACCGGGGAGCTGTTTTTT CASSFRVNTGELFF